This T cell receptor beta chain was observed in a study of T cells after yellow fever vaccination. General observations from the study: Clonotypes appearing in both CD4 and CD8 compartments existed, and their share was small.

Germline-derived CDR1 and CDR2 are SGHAT and FQNNGV. V lost 9 bases to trimming and J lost 4 bases, with 10 bases between them. The CDR3 has 12 residues. TCRdb re-called the 5' RACE reads with MiXCR, one entry per CDR3 protein. This sample has just over 250,000 distinct CDR3 sequences, with about 5.2% found just once. This clonotype came up many times. What it binds is unknown. Sequenced here: CD4+ T cells sorted from PBMCs, sampled on the day of the yellow fever booster vaccination. The chain carries TRBV11-2 and TRBJ2-1; D is perhaps TRBD1 or TRBD2 (5 bases each). This receptor was identified in a young man who received the YFV17D yellow fever vaccine. CDR3 sequence (DNA): TGTGCCAGTGGGACGGATTACAATGAGCAGTTCTTC. Translation gives CASGTDYNEQFF.